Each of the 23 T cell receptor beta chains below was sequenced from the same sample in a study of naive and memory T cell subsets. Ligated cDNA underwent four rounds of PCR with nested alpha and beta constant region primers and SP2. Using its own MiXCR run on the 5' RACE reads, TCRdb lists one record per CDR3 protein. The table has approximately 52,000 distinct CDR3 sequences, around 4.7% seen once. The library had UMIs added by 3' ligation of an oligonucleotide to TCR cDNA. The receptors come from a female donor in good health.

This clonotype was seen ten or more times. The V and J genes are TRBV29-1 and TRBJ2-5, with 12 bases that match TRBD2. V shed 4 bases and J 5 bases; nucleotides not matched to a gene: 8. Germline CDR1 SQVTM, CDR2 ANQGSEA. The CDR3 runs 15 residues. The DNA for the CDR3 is TGCAGCGTTGGTCCTAGCGGGAGGGTGGGTGAGACCCAGTACTTC. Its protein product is CSVGPSGRVGETQYF.

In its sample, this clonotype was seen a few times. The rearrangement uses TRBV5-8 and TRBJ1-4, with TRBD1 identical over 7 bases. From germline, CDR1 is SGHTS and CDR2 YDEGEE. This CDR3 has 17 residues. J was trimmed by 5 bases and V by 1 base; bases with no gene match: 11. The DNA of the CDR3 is TGTGCCAGCAGCTTGAATAGGGGGCTGGGGACAAATGAAAAACTGTTTTTT. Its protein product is CASSLNRGLGTNEKLFF.

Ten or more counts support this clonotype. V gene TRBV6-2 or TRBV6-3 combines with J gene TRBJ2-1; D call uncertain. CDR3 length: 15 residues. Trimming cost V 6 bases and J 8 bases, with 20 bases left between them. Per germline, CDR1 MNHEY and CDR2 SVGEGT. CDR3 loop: CASSPMSLNVDEQFF. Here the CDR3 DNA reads TGTGCCAGCAGCCCCATGAGCTTGAATGTAGATGAGCAGTTCTTC.

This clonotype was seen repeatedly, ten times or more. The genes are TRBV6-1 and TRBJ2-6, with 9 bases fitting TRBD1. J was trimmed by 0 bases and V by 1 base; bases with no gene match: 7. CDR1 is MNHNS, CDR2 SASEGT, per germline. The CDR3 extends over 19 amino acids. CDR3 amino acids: CASSEVPGQGVSGANVLTF. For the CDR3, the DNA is TGTGCCAGCAGTGAAGTTCCGGGACAGGGAGTCTCTGGGGCCAACGTCCTGACTTTC.

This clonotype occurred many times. The CDR3: CASESGGYGYTF. The CDR3 DNA follows: TGTGCCAGCGAAAGTGGAGGTTATGGCTACACCTTC. The chain recombines TRBV2 with TRBJ1-2, with D hard to call. The CDR3 has 12 amino acids. V was pared by 8 bases and J by 5 bases, with 12 bases between. The V gene's germline CDR1 is SNHLY and CDR2 FYNNEI.

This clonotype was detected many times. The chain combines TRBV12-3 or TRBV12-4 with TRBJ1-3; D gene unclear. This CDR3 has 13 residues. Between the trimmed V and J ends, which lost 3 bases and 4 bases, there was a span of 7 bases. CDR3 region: CASSFEAGNTIYF. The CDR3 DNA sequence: TGTGCCAGCAGTTTTGAAGCAGGAAACACCATATATTTT.

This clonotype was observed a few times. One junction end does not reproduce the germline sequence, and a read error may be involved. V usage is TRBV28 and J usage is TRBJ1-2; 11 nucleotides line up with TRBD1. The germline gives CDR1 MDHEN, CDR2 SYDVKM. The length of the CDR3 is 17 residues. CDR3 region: CASSSLGTGGSNYGDTF. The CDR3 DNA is TGTGCCAGCAGTTCATTGGGGACAGGGGGATCTAACTATGGCGACACCTTC.

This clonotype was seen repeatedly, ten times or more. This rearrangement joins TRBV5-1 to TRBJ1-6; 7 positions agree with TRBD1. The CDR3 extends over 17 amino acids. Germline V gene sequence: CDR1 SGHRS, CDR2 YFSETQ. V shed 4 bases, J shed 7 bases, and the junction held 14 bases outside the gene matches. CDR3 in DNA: TGCGCCAGCAGCCCACAGATCGCCGGGACAGTGAATTCACCCCTCCACTTT. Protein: CASSPQIAGTVNSPLHF.

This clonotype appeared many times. The CDR3 here is CASSLMVNQPQHF. Here the CDR3 DNA reads TGTGCCAGCAGCTTAATGGTCAATCAGCCCCAGCATTTT. J is TRBJ1-5 and V is TRBV7-9; D unclear. The CDR3 is made up of 13 amino acids. From germline, CDR1 is SEHNR and CDR2 FQNEAQ (reference sequence). V was clipped by 2 bases and J by 3 bases, with 5 bases between them.

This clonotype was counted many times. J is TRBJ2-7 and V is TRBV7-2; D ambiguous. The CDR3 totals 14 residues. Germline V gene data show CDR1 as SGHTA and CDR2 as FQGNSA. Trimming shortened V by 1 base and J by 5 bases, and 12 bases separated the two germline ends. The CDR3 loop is CASSLEQGLHEQYF. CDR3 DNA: TGTGCCAGCAGCTTAGAACAAGGTCTCCACGAGCAGTACTTC.

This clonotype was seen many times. The CDR3 sequence: CSATQGNHEQYF. CDR3 in DNA: TGCAGCGCAACACAGGGGAATCACGAGCAGTACTTC. The chain is built from TRBV29-1 and TRBJ2-7; 7 bases are a match to TRBD1. With V trimmed by 7 bases and J by 5 bases, 8 bases remained unmatched. The germline V gene encodes CDR1 SQVTM and CDR2 ANQGSEA. This CDR3 has 12 amino acids.

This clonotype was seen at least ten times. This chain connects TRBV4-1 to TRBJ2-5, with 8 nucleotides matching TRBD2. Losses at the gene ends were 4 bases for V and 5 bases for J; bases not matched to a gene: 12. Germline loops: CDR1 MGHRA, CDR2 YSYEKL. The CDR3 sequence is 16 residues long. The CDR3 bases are TGCGCCAGCAGCCTAAGTGGTGGACTAGCCCTTGAGACCCAGTACTTC. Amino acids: CASSLSGGLALETQYF.

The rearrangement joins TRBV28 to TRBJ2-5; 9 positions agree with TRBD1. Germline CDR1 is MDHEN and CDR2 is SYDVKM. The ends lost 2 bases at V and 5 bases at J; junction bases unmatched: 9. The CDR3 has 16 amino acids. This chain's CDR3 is CASSLVGTGKLETQYF. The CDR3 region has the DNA TGTGCCAGCAGTTTAGTAGGGACAGGGAAGTTGGAGACCCAGTACTTC.

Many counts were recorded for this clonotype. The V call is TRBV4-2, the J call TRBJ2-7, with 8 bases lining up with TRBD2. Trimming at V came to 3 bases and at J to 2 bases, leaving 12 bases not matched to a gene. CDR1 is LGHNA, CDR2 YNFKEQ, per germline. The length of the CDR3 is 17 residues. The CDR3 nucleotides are TGTGCCAGCAGCCAGCTCCCGGGGACTAGGGAGACCTACGAGCAGTACTTC. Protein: CASSQLPGTRETYEQYF.

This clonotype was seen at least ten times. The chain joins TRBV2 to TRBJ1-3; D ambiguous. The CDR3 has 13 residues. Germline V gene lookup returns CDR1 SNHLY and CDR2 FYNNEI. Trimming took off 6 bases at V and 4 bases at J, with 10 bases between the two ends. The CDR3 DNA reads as TGTGCCAGCAGAACGGACGGAGGAAACACCATATATTTT. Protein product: CASRTDGGNTIYF.

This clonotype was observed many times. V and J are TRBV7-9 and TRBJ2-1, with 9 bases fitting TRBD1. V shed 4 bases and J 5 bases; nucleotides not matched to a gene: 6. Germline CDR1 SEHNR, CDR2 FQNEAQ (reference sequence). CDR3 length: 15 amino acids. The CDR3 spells CASSSTGGSHNEQFF. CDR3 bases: TGTGCCAGCAGCTCAACAGGGGGCAGCCACAATGAGCAGTTCTTC.

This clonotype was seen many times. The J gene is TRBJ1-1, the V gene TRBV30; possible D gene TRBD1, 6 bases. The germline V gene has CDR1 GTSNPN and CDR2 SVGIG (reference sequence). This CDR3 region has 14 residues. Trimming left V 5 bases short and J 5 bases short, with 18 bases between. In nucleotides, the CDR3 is TGTGCCTGGGGCCCCACAGGGCCTAGGACTGAAGCTTTCTTT. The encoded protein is CAWGPTGPRTEAFF.

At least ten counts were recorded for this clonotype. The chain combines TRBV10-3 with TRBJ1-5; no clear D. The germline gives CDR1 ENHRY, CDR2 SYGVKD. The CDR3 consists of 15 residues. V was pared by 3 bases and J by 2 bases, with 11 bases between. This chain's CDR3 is CAISELPEGNQPQHF. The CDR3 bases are TGTGCCATCAGTGAACTTCCCGAAGGCAATCAGCCCCAGCATTTT.

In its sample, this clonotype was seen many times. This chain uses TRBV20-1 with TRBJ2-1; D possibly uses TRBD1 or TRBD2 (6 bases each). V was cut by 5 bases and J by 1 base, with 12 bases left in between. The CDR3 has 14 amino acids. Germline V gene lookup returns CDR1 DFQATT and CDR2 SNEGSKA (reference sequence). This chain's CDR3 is CSAERGESYNEQFF. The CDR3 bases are TGCAGTGCTGAGAGGGGGGAGTCCTACAATGAGCAGTTCTTC.

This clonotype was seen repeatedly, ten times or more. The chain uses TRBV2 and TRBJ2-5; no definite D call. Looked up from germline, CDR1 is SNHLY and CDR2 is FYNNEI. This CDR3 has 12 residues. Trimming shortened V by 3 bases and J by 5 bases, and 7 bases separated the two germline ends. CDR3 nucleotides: TGTGCCAGCAGTGAGGTCTCGGAGACCCAGTACTTC. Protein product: CASSEVSETQYF.

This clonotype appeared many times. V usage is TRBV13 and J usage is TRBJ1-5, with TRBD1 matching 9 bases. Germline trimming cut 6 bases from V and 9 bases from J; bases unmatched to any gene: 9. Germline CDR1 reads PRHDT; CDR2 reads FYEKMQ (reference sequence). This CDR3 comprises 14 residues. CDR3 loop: CASSWTGDGSPQHF. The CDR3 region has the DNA TGTGCCAGCAGTTGGACAGGGGACGGTTCGCCCCAGCATTTT.

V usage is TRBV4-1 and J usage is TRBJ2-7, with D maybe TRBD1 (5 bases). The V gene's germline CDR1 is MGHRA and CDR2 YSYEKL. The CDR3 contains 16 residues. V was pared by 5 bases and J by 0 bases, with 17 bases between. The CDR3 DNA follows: TGCGCCAGCAGCAAGAATTTAGGGGTGGCCTCCTACGAGCAGTACTTC. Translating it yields CASSKNLGVASYEQYF.

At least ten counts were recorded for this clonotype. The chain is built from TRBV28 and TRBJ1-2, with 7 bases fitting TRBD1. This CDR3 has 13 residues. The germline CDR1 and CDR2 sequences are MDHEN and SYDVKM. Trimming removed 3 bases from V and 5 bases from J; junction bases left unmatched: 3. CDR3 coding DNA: TGTGCCAGCAGTTTCCTACAGGGGTATGGCTACACCTTC. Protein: CASSFLQGYGYTF.